Here is one TCR beta chain with its context. Its binding antigen is unknown. Per-nucleotide qualities are absent, and no much larger clonotype sits a single base away. The CDR3 regions of human TCRbeta chains were analyzed by immunosequencing. Per the authors' processing: TCRs in the repertoires were compared against a reference library of SARS-CoV-2-specific TCRs that had been generated with the MIRA antigen-specificity platform. Breadth meant the fraction of unique TCRs that were SARS-CoV-2-associated, whereas depth meant the fraction of total T cells that were SARS-CoV-2-associated. Using the MIRA data, each spike-specific TCR was assigned both to the spike region to which the TCR was reactive and to a CD4 or CD8 class. Log10-transformed breadth and depth values were compared by one-way ANOVA with Sidak's multiple comparisons tests. TCRdb obtained this table from immuneACCESS and retained in-frame rearrangements with V and J assigned. These tables miss some clones; where compared with another copy, unresolved V genes account for less than half of the shortfall, and the remainder is unexplained. The DNA was the basis for D and trimming; V, J and clone size are from that table. This sample gives 75,000 to 100,000 clones in total; roughly 90% of them show up just once. Of the sample, less than 3.5% is held by the ten largest clones.

The sample belongs to a study of T cell responses to AZD1222 COVID-19 vaccine (dated by TCRdb to the early 2020s). Study-level background: AZD1222 recipients whose second dose came at about 4 weeks and those whose second dose came at about 12 weeks were combined into one group, since spike-specific TCR depth and breadth did not differ between the two schedules. TCR sequencing was performed for about 250 trial participants, of whom 200 to 220 were given two doses of AZD1222 and some 26 were given two doses of MenACWY control vaccine. Trial participants were enrolled by age into subgroups of 18-55, 56-69 and 70-plus years, and around 150, 28 and 57 TCR-sequenced participants, respectively, were included in these subgroups.

Here is what the overall study found, with its caveats: The 56-69-year group was small, and its depth increase did not reach significance, likely because of low power. Because no day 14 peak-response samples were available, repertoires were characterized only after the peak T cell response. Reportedly, close to half of the unique spike-specific TCRs recognized epitopes lying outside the regions that are mutated in the B.1.351 and B.1.1.7 variants. Participants were mostly white British and included more females than males, and it was suggested by the authors that clonal diversity may have been underestimated. After two AZD1222 doses, both the breadth and the depth of spike-specific TCRs were significantly higher than at day 0 and than in MenACWY recipients. Only a handful of AZD1222 recipients were SARS-CoV-2 seropositive at baseline, limiting conclusions about previously exposed vaccinees. The whole spike protein was spanned by vaccine-associated CD4 TCRs, and dominant responses were seen in regions 160-218 and 743-854.

The intended sense of this specimen's time point label: baseline before first vaccination. Samples from vaccinated people were obtained from the UK trials COV001 and COV002, which included a single-blind randomized controlled phase 2/3 trial of AZD1222 (ChAdOx1 nCoV-19) in healthy adults. For TCRbeta chain sequencing, PBMC samples from trial participants were taken at day 0 and at day 28 after the second dose. The CDR3 starts with the cysteine, ends with the phenylalanine, and has 13 residues. Of all the DNA, just the CDR3 is kept, 39 bases in frame from base 1. Via the germline V gene, CDR1 is SGHRS and CDR2 YFSETQ. Trimming removed 0 bases from V and 6 bases from J, leaving 7 bases between the germline ends.

This TCR came from an adult in good health. Sequenced here: peripheral blood, sampled on day 0 of AZD1222 vaccination. The V and J genes are TRBV5-1 and TRBJ2-1, and perhaps TRBD1 as D gene, on 5 matching bases. The nucleotide sequence reads as follows: TGCGCCAGCAGCTTGGAGGGGCCCAATGAGCAGTTCTTC. Translated, this is CASSLEGPNEQFF.